These T cell receptor beta chains were read from a single sample in a study of blood T cell repertoires in COVID-19. Sequencing was performed with immunoSEQ multiplex PCR; in TCRdb, only in-frame clones are kept and a portion is missing. This sample has 25,000 to 35,000 clones; 90% to 95% occur once, and the top ten carry over 2%. Sequencing was performed on peripheral blood. The receptors were gathered from a man in his fifties or sixties with active COVID-19. CDR3s include the opening cysteine and the closing phenylalanine or tryptophan. D genes are given only for firm matches. Part of the rows lack a size; the others show once, few, many or a class for expanded clones.

d_call	v_call	j_call	clone_size	cdr3_length	cdr3_aa	cdr3_nt
TRBD2	TRBV2	TRBJ2-5	.	17	CASTEGLAGSAEETQYF	TGTGCCAGCACCGAGGGGCTAGCGGGTTCCGCTGAAGAGACCCAGTACTTC
TRBD2	TRBV7-9	TRBJ2-7	.	16	CASSLSAGGGLGEQYF	TGTGCCAGCAGCCTGTCGGCGGGGGGAGGGTTGGGAGAGCAGTACTTC
TRBD1	TRBV2	TRBJ2-7	.	14	CASKGGAGTVEQYF	TGTGCCAGCAAAGGAGGAGCCGGGACAGTCGAGCAGTACTTC
.	TRBV5-1	TRBJ2-4	once	14	CASSSQGTQNIQYF	TGCGCCAGCAGTTCACAGGGTACCCAAAACATTCAGTACTTC
TRBD2	TRBV12-5	TRBJ2-7	.	14	CASGLPGLDYEQYF	TGTGCTAGTGGTTTGCCGGGACTAGACTACGAGCAGTACTTC
.	TRBV29-1	TRBJ2-5	.	12	CSVLGGPETQYF	TGCAGCGTCCTCGGAGGCCCAGAGACCCAGTACTTC
TRBD2	TRBV27	TRBJ2-1	once	18	CASSFYGSGGSSYNEQFF	TGTGCCAGCAGTTTTTACGGGAGCGGGGGGAGCTCCTACAATGAGCAGTTCTTC
.	TRBV2	TRBJ1-1	.	13	CASTPEGNTEAFF	TGTGCCAGCACTCCGGAGGGGAACACTGAAGCTTTCTTT
TRBD1	TRBV27	TRBJ1-3	.	16	CASSSADRGTGNTIYF	TGTGCCAGCAGTTCGGCAGACAGGGGGACAGGAAACACCATATATTTT
.	TRBV6-2/TRBV6-3	TRBJ2-4	.	15	CASSRSVLAKNIQYF	TGTGCCAGCAGCCGTAGCGTTCTAGCCAAAAACATTCAGTACTTC
TRBD2	TRBV3-1/TRBV3-2	TRBJ2-5	.	16	CASSQGLAGGGETQYF	TGTGCCAGCAGCCAAGGGCTAGCGGGAGGGGGAGAGACCCAGTACTTC
TRBD1	TRBV18	TRBJ2-5	.	15	CASSPRTGPQETQYF	TGTGCCAGCTCACCACGGACAGGGCCCCAAGAGACCCAGTACTTC
.	TRBV7-9	TRBJ2-3	.	11	CASLLTDTQYF	TGTGCCAGCCTCCTCACAGATACGCAGTATTTT
.	TRBV6-5	TRBJ1-4	.	15	CASRPRVRTNEKLFF	TGTGCCAGCAGACCCAGGGTGCGAACTAATGAAAAACTGTTTTTT
.	TRBV7-2	TRBJ2-2	.	17	CASSLGGWGPYTGELFF	TGTGCCAGCAGCTTAGGGGGCTGGGGCCCGTACACCGGGGAGCTGTTTTTT
.	TRBV19	TRBJ1-6	.	14	CASSIDGGDGNLHF	TGTGCCAGTAGTATAGATGGGGGCGATGGGAACCTCCACTTT
.	TRBV24-1	TRBJ2-2	.	16	CATSDSRGLVAGELFF	TGTGCCACCAGTGATTCCAGGGGTCTAGTCGCCGGGGAGCTGTTTTTT
TRBD1	TRBV18	TRBJ1-1	.	16	CASSPRDRGVDTEAFF	TGTGCCAGCTCACCCCGGGACAGGGGCGTTGACACTGAAGCTTTCTTT
TRBD1	TRBV5-4	TRBJ2-7	once	15	CASSLRTGAAYEQYF	TGTGCCAGCAGCTTGAGGACAGGGGCGGCCTACGAGCAGTACTTC
TRBD2	TRBV14	TRBJ2-7	once	16	CASSQDWSGGADEQYF	TGTGCCAGCAGCCAAGATTGGAGCGGGGGGGCCGACGAGCAGTACTTC
TRBD1	TRBV5-1	TRBJ1-6	.	15	CASSLDRGNNSPLHF	TGCGCCAGCAGCTTGGACAGGGGAAATAATTCACCCCTCCACTTT
TRBD2	TRBV14	TRBJ2-1	.	17	CASSQDRASGRAHEQFF	TGTGCCAGCAGCCAAGATCGAGCGAGCGGGAGGGCCCATGAGCAGTTCTTC
TRBD2	TRBV6-5	TRBJ2-3	.	16	CASSYAGLARSDTQYF	TGTGCCAGCAGTTACGCTGGACTAGCGAGATCAGATACGCAGTATTTT
.	TRBV6-2/TRBV6-3	TRBJ2-1	.	16	CASSYSDLAGYNEQFF	TGTGCCAGCAGTTACTCGGATCTGGCGGGCTACAATGAGCAGTTCTTC
.	TRBV19	TRBJ1-6	.	15	CASAPTGNRVSPLHF	TGTGCCAGCGCTCCCACAGGGAATAGGGTATCACCCCTCCACTTT
.	TRBV7-8	TRBJ2-7	.	14	CASSDGAISYEQYF	TGTGCCAGCAGTGATGGAGCGATCTCCTACGAGCAGTACTTC